This entry describes one TCR beta chain. The source of the sample is a study of blood T cell repertoires in COVID-19. How the authors handled the data: Estimates of nucleated cell counts were drawn from the amplification of reference gene primers. TCRdb keeps only in-frame clones here, not all; method: immunoSEQ multiplex PCR. D and trimming were read from the DNA, whereas the V and J calls and clone size are those reported in that table. This sample has a few hundred thousand clones, with 70% to 90% found just once. Per germline, CDR1 SGHRS and CDR2 YFSETQ. Trimming took off 2 bases at V and 0 bases at J, with 9 bases between the two ends. The CDR3 loop spans 15 amino acids.

This clonotype originated in a man younger than 40 who had recovered from COVID-19. The sample was PBMCs or T cells enriched from blood (not recorded which). The chain employs TRBV5-1 and TRBJ2-1; no reliable D call. The CDR3 DNA reads as TGCGCCAGCAGCTTAGAGGAGCCCTCCTACAATGAGCAGTTCTTC. Its translation is CASSLEEPSYNEQFF.